These 28 T cell receptor beta chains were sequenced from one sample in a study of T cell responses to AZD1222 COVID-19 vaccine. TCRdb's copy holds only in-frame clones and misses some; the assay was immunoSEQ multiplex PCR. The table lists fewer than 150,000 clones, 80% to 95% of them singletons. This specimen consisted of peripheral blood, obtained on day 0 of AZD1222 vaccination. These receptors were collected from an adult in good health.

This chain connects TRBV11-2 to TRBJ2-1, with a possible D match to TRBD2 (6 bases). Germline V gene lookup returns CDR1 SGHAT and CDR2 FQNNGV. Between the trimmed V and J ends, which lost 5 bases and 5 bases, there was a span of 16 bases. The CDR3 runs 15 residues. Written as DNA, the CDR3 is TGTGCCAGCAGCCCGGGACTCCTAACAAACAATGAGCAGTTCTTC. Translated: CASSPGLLTNNEQFF.

The V call is TRBV7-2, the J call TRBJ1-1; weak D call: TRBD1 (5 bases). Germline values: CDR1 SGHTA, CDR2 FQGNSA. V lost 3 bases, J lost 4 bases, and 24 bases lay in between. The length of the CDR3 is 18 residues. CDR3 protein: CASSFQPRPAGTITEAFF. The CDR3 coding sequence is TGTGCCAGCAGCTTTCAGCCCCGCCCAGCCGGGACTATCACTGAAGCTTTCTTT.

This clone was detected only once. The chain is built from TRBV15 and TRBJ1-1, with TRBD1 as a possible D gene (5 bases). Germline loops: CDR1 LNHNV, CDR2 YYDKDF (reference sequence). V was trimmed by 4 bases and J by 3 bases, leaving 15 bases between them. The CDR3 runs 15 residues. CDR3 region: CATSTTTTGDTEAFF. Here the CDR3 DNA reads TGTGCCACCAGCACAACCACCACGGGGGACACTGAAGCTTTCTTT.

The chain carries TRBV6-5 and TRBJ2-1, with 7 bases lining up with TRBD2. V was clipped by 6 bases and J by 1 base; unmatched bases: 3. CDR1 and CDR2 from the germline V gene are MNHEY and SVGAGI. The CDR3 sequence is 14 residues long. CDR3 DNA sequence: TGTGCCAGCAGGGATAGCGGGTCCTACAATGAGCAGTTCTTC. It is translated as CASRDSGSYNEQFF.

This clone was seen a handful of times. The chain carries TRBV27 and TRBJ2-7; no reliable D call. The CDR3 runs to 16 residues. The ends were cut back, 2 bases at V and 0 bases at J, with 14 bases in the middle. Germline CDR1 is MNHEY and CDR2 is SMNVEV (reference sequence). The CDR3 nucleotides are TGTGCCAGCAGTTTAAAGAATCCTAGAGGCTCCTACGAGCAGTACTTC. Translating gives CASSLKNPRGSYEQYF.

This clone was observed once. The chain carries TRBV28 and TRBJ1-5; 7 bases line up with TRBD1. The germline V gene encodes CDR1 MDHEN and CDR2 SYDVKM. The CDR3 runs to 16 residues. V shed 3 bases and J 3 bases; nucleotides not matched to a gene: 8. In DNA form, the CDR3 reads TGTGCCAGCAGTTTTTACAGGGGATCTTACAATCAGCCCCAGCATTTT. It codes for CASSFYRGSYNQPQHF.

The V gene is TRBV7-9, the J gene TRBJ2-1; D may correspond to TRBD1 or TRBD2 (7 bases each). Germline V CDR1 and CDR2: SEHNR, FQNEAQ (reference sequence). This CDR3 region has 16 residues. V lost 5 bases and J lost 3, with 17 bases in between. The CDR3 DNA follows: TGTGCCAGCAGCACCAGGGGGGGCTCTGTCTACAATGAGCAGTTCTTC. Its protein product is CASSTRGGSVYNEQFF.

This clone appeared a single time. This sequence joins TRBV5-6 and TRBJ2-5; D not certain. This CDR3 comprises 12 residues. V lost 3 bases, J lost 5 bases, and 8 bases lay in between. Germline V gene data show CDR1 as SGHDT and CDR2 as YYEEEE. The CDR3 sequence is CASSYYGETQYF. DNA of the CDR3: TGTGCCAGCAGCTACTATGGGGAGACCCAGTACTTC.

The CDR3 region is CASSMTGGETPGGKLFF. Written as DNA, the CDR3 is TGCGCCAGCAGCATGACAGGGGGCGAGACCCCAGGCGGAAAACTGTTTTTT. The V call is TRBV5-1, the J call TRBJ1-4, with TRBD1 identical over 10 bases. The V segment lost 4 bases and the J segment 10 bases; nucleotides outside the gene matches: 16. The CDR3 extends over 17 amino acids. CDR1 is SGHRS, CDR2 YFSETQ, per germline.

The V call is TRBV19, the J call TRBJ1-1, with D possibly matching TRBD1 (6 bases). The germline gives CDR1 LNHDA, CDR2 SQIVND (reference sequence). The CDR3 contains 14 residues. Trimming removed 2 bases at V and 4 bases at J, with 11 bases between. The CDR3 region is CASSINREVTEAFF. CDR3 in DNA: TGTGCCAGTAGTATAAACAGGGAGGTCACTGAAGCTTTCTTT.

The chain uses TRBV3-1 (or the pseudogene TRBV3-2) and TRBJ1-2; D is ambiguous. The CDR3 loop spans 15 amino acids. The V end was cut by 0 bases, the J end by 8 bases, with 16 bases between. CDR1 is LGHDT, CDR2 YNNKEL, per germline (reference sequence). CDR3 sequence: CASSQDRSGGRGYTF. CDR3 coding DNA: TGTGCCAGCAGCCAAGATCGCTCGGGAGGTCGGGGCTACACCTTC.

This chain uses TRBV7-8 with TRBJ2-2; D uncertain. Germline V CDR1 and CDR2: SGHVS, FQNEAQ. V was pared by 4 bases and J by 7 bases, with 13 bases between. CDR3 length equals 14 residues. CDR3 DNA sequence: TGTGCCAGCAGCTCCCAGGCCTCCCACGGGGAGCTGTTTTTT. Amino acids: CASSSQASHGELFF.

The V gene is TRBV29-1, the J gene TRBJ2-2, with D uncertain. The CDR3 totals 11 residues. Germline-derived CDR1 and CDR2 are SQVTM and ANQGSEA. V dropped 4 bases and J dropped 6 bases, with 6 bases sitting between them. The CDR3 loop is CSVAEPGELFF. The CDR3 nucleotides are TGCAGCGTTGCCGAGCCCGGGGAGCTGTTTTTT.

This clone appeared a single time. The genes are TRBV11-2 and TRBJ1-4, with 9 positions matching TRBD1. The CDR3 loop spans 14 amino acids. The germline V gene has CDR1 SGHAT and CDR2 FQNNGV. The V gene end was trimmed by 6 bases and the J gene end by 6 bases; junction bases not matched to a gene: 5. The chain's CDR3 is CASRDRGGYEKLFF. As DNA, the CDR3 is TGTGCCAGCAGGGACAGGGGAGGGTATGAAAAACTGTTTTTT.

The chain uses TRBV5-1 and TRBJ2-7; 8 nucleotides match TRBD2. There are 15 residues in the CDR3. Germline V lookup: CDR1 SGHRS, CDR2 YFSETQ. V lost 3 bases, J lost 0 bases, and 5 bases stayed unmatched. The CDR3 loop reads CASSSLAVNSYEQYF. CDR3 nucleotide sequence: TGCGCCAGCAGCTCACTAGCGGTTAACTCCTACGAGCAGTACTTC.

The chain has TRBV4-3 and TRBJ2-1, with 9 positions matching TRBD2. The trim removed 1 base at V and 4 bases at J, leaving 8 bases unmatched. CDR3 length equals 17 residues. CDR1 and CDR2 (germline): LGHNA, YSLEER. For the CDR3, the DNA is TGCGCCAGCAGCCAAGGACCTGCGGGAGGGGAATACAATGAGCAGTTCTTC. Protein sequence: CASSQGPAGGEYNEQFF.

The chain joins TRBV12-3 or TRBV12-4 to TRBJ2-1; no clear D. V lost 6 bases and J 9 bases, leaving 9 bases between the germline ends. This CDR3 is 11 amino acids long. CDR3 sequence (DNA): TGTGCCAGCAGGGTAAACGGTGAGCAGTTCTTC. It encodes CASRVNGEQFF.

The chain employs TRBV27 and TRBJ1-1, with a weak D call TRBD1 (5 bases). Germline V gives CDR1 MNHEY, CDR2 SMNVEV (reference sequence). V was trimmed by 3 bases and J by 7 bases, leaving 12 bases between them. The CDR3 extends over 13 amino acids. CDR3 in amino acids: CASSFGGANEAFF. CDR3 coding DNA: TGTGCCAGCAGTTTTGGAGGGGCCAATGAAGCTTTCTTT.

V usage is TRBV19 and J usage is TRBJ2-3; a weak D match, TRBD2 (6 bases). The CDR3 is made up of 14 amino acids. The V gene's germline CDR1 is LNHDA and CDR2 SQIVND (reference sequence). V lost 3 bases and J lost 6, with 13 bases in between. CDR3 sequence reads: CASSIMEGPDTQYF. CDR3 DNA: TGTGCCAGTAGTATCATGGAGGGACCGGATACGCAGTATTTT. The whole variable domain, remainder taken from reference TRBV19 and TRBJ2-3, is DGGITQSPKYLFRKEGQNVTLSCEQNLNHDAMYWYRQDPGQGLRLIYYSQIVNDFQKGDIAEGYSVSREKKESFPLTVTSAQKNPTAFYLCASSIMEGPDTQYFGPGTRLTVL.

In nucleotides, the CDR3 is TGTGCCAGCAGGGGGGGACTAGCGGAGACCCAGTACTTC. It encodes CASRGGLAETQYF. This rearrangement joins TRBV11-1 to TRBJ2-5; 10 nucleotides line up with TRBD2. This CDR3 is 13 amino acids long. Germline V gene data show CDR1 as SGHAT and CDR2 as FQDESV (reference sequence). Trimming took 6 bases from V and 5 from J; bases not matched to a gene: 3.

The genes are TRBV28 and TRBJ1-1, with D unresolved. V was shortened by 6 bases and J by 4 bases, with 9 bases between the two germline ends. The germline V gene has CDR1 MDHEN and CDR2 SYDVKM. The CDR3 extends over 12 amino acids. The CDR3 bases are TGTGCCAGCAGATCACTCAGCACTGAAGCTTTCTTT. Translated, it gives CASRSLSTEAFF. The variable domain in full, with the rest retrieved from reference TRBV28 and TRBJ1-1, is DVKVTQSSRYLVKRTGEKVFLECVQDMDHENMFWYRQDPGLGLRLIYFSYDVKMKEKGDIPEGYSVSREKKERFSLILESASTNQTSMYLCASRSLSTEAFFGQGTRLTVV.

This chain connects TRBV7-9 to TRBJ1-6, with 7 bases aligning to TRBD1. The CDR3 is 14 amino acids. With V trimmed by 3 bases and J by 7 bases, 3 bases remained unmatched. Germline CDR1 is SEHNR and CDR2 is FQNEAQ (reference sequence). The CDR3, as DNA: TGTGCCAGCAGCTTGGGACAGAAGAATTCACCCCTCCACTTT. As protein: CASSLGQKNSPLHF.

The rearrangement links TRBV6-6 to TRBJ1-1; no clear D. This CDR3 is built from 14 residues. The germline V gene has CDR1 MNHNY and CDR2 SVGAGI (reference sequence). Trimming took 3 bases from V and 1 from J, leaving 9 bases between them. The CDR3, as DNA: TGTGCCAGCAGTTATAGTCCGGGGAACACTGAAGCTTTCTTT. Its translation is CASSYSPGNTEAFF.

This clone was seen once. This sequence joins TRBV27 and TRBJ1-2; 9 bases are shared with TRBD1. Unmatched junction bases numbered 6, after V lost 10 bases and J lost 3 bases. Per the germline V gene, CDR1 is MNHEY and CDR2 is SMNVEV (reference sequence). The CDR3 is 13 amino acids. The CDR3 here is CATRDRVDYGYTF. CDR3 nucleotide sequence: TGTGCCACCCGGGACAGGGTTGACTATGGCTACACCTTC.

The J gene is TRBJ2-1, the V gene TRBV27; 8 nucleotides align to TRBD2. V was pared by 6 bases and J by 3 bases, with 7 bases of the junction left unmatched. This CDR3 has 15 residues. In germline, CDR1 is MNHEY, CDR2 SMNVEV (reference sequence). Here the CDR3 reads CASSFSGTYYNEQFF. CDR3 nucleotide sequence: TGTGCCAGCAGCTTTAGCGGGACTTACTACAATGAGCAGTTCTTC.

The chain combines TRBV28 with TRBJ1-1, with unresolved D. V gave up 2 bases and J gave up 5 bases, with 9 bases separating them. Per the germline V gene, CDR1 is MDHEN and CDR2 is SYDVKM. The CDR3 is made up of 13 amino acids. The CDR3 reads CASSLVQWTEAFF. The CDR3 DNA sequence: TGTGCCAGCAGTTTAGTACAGTGGACTGAAGCTTTCTTT.

The chain couples TRBV29-1 to TRBJ1-1, with TRBD1 identical over 7 bases. Unmatched junction bases numbered 7, after V lost 2 bases and J lost 7 bases. The germline V gene encodes CDR1 SQVTM and CDR2 ANQGSEA. The CDR3 extends over 13 amino acids. This chain's CDR3 is CSVETGVGGEAFF. The CDR3 nucleotides are TGCAGCGTTGAAACAGGGGTAGGGGGTGAAGCTTTCTTT.

The count of this clone is one. The chain uses TRBV3-1 (or the pseudogene TRBV3-2) and TRBJ1-3; D remains ambiguous. Germline V gene lookup returns CDR1 LGHDT and CDR2 YNNKEL (reference sequence). The CDR3 consists of 12 residues. V was pared by 4 bases and J by 2 bases, with 3 bases between. The CDR3: CASSLTGNTIYF. In nucleotides, the CDR3 is TGTGCCAGCAGCCTTACTGGAAACACCATATATTTT.